This TCR beta chain derives from a study of T cells expressing NK-cell markers. Whole-study context: From sorted CD3+CD56+NKG2C+, CD3+CD56+NKG2C- and CD3+CD56-NKG2C+ T cells came the TCR beta repertoires. Eight donors were sequenced, seven testing HCMV-seropositive and one testing seronegative. Study results and caveats: A few donors showed these clonotypes also leading the CD3+CD56-NKG2C+ fraction.

Germline CDR1 DFQATT, CDR2 SNEGSKA (reference sequence). This CDR3 has 13 residues. Points on this clonotype: Its cognate antigen is unknown.

The authors generated TCR beta cDNA through 5'RACE template switching with UMIs. TCRdb reanalyzed the 5' RACE reads, giving one entry per CDR3 protein sequence and no DNA. This sample lists around 470,000 distinct CDR3 sequences; its ten largest clones have 1.4%. Material: blood T cells: a sorted CD56 or NKG2C T cell subset, CD4+ or CD8+ T cells, or bulk PBMC T cells (not recorded which). This clonotype was obtained from a woman in her 50s in good health. V and J are TRBV20-1 and TRBJ2-7; the TRBD2 assignment by TCRdb is unverifiable without DNA. The CDR3 is CSASPLGGAWQYF.